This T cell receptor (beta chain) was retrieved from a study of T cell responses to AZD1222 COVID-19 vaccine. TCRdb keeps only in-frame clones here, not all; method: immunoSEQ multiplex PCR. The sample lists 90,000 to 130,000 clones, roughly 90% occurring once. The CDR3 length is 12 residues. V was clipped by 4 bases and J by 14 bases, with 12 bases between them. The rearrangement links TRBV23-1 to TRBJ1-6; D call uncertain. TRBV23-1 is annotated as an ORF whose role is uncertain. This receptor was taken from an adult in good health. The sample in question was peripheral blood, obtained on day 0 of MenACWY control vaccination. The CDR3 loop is CASSRNYVTLHF. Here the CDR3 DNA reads TGCGCCAGCAGTCGGAACTATGTCACCCTCCACTTT.